What follows are 21 T cell receptor beta chains derived from one specimen sequenced in a study of T cell responses to AZD1222 COVID-19 vaccine. TCRdb keeps only in-frame clones here, not all; method: immunoSEQ multiplex PCR. The repertoire holds 110,000 to 150,000 clones, with around 88% as singletons. Sequencing used peripheral blood, obtained on day 0 of AZD1222 vaccination. These receptors were obtained from an adult in good health.

The chain couples TRBV10-3 to TRBJ2-2; D remains unclear. CDR1 ENHRY and CDR2 SYGVKD come from the germline V gene. The length of the CDR3 is 12 residues. V was pared by 6 bases and J by 2 bases, with 4 bases between. This CDR3 is CAIRENTGELFF. The DNA of the CDR3 is TGTGCCATCAGAGAAAACACCGGGGAGCTGTTTTTT.

The chain has TRBV19 and TRBJ2-2; D may correspond to TRBD1 or TRBD2 (5 bases each). Trimming removed 3 bases from V and 4 bases from J, with 18 bases in between. Per germline, CDR1 LNHDA and CDR2 SQIVND (reference sequence). The CDR3 consists of 17 residues. CDR3 sequence reads: CASSIIEVGRATGELFF. Written as DNA, the CDR3 is TGTGCCAGTAGTATTATCGAGGTGGGGCGGGCCACCGGGGAGCTGTTTTTT.

With regard to this clone: Other DNA sequences from this sample encode an identical CDR3 as well. The rearrangement uses TRBV2 and TRBJ2-3; 7 bases map to TRBD1. Germline V gives CDR1 SNHLY, CDR2 FYNNEI. The CDR3 has 14 amino acids. Trimming at V came to 6 bases and at J to 0 bases, leaving 3 bases not matched to a gene. The CDR3, as DNA: TGTGCCAGCAGCCGGGACAGTAGCACAGATACGCAGTATTTT. This gives the protein CASSRDSSTDTQYF.

This chain connects TRBV4-3 to TRBJ1-2; D call uncertain. Trimming removed 0 bases from V and 0 bases from J, with 5 bases in between. This CDR3 spans 14 amino acids. Germline loops: CDR1 LGHNA, CDR2 YSLEER. The CDR3 DNA sequence: TGCGCCAGCAGCCAAGATGGGGCTAACTATGGCTACACCTTC. Encoded protein: CASSQDGANYGYTF.

This clone has a single count. This sequence joins TRBV9 and TRBJ1-5; D not resolved. The V end was cut by 0 bases, the J end by 5 bases, with 12 bases between. Germline assignment: CDR1 SGDLS and CDR2 YYNGEE. The CDR3 is 15 amino acids. This CDR3 is CASSVDSHWDQPQHF. The CDR3 nucleotides are TGTGCCAGCAGCGTAGACTCCCACTGGGATCAGCCCCAGCATTTT.

V usage is TRBV28 and J usage is TRBJ1-5, with a tentative D call TRBD1 (5 bases). Between the trimmed V and J ends, which lost 7 bases and 8 bases, there was a span of 24 bases. The germline V gene has CDR1 MDHEN and CDR2 SYDVKM. The CDR3 is 16 residues long. For the CDR3, the DNA is TGTGCCAGCACCGCACTGCGGGACTCCGTAGGAAAGCCCCAGCATTTT. Its translation is CASTALRDSVGKPQHF. The entire variable domain, with the rest obtained from reference TRBV28 and TRBJ1-5, is as follows: DVKVTQSSRYLVKRTGEKVFLECVQDMDHENMFWYRQDPGLGLRLIYFSYDVKMKEKGDIPEGYSVSREKKERFSLILESASTNQTSMYLCASTALRDSVGKPQHFGDGTRLSIL.

V and J are TRBV9 and TRBJ2-7; 11 bases align to TRBD2. This CDR3 spans 14 amino acids. Germline-derived CDR1 and CDR2 are SGDLS and YYNGEE. The V gene end was trimmed by 4 bases and the J gene end by 3 bases; junction bases not matched to a gene: 3. The CDR3 DNA follows: TGTGCCAGCAGCTCCGGGACTAGCGGCTACGAGCAGTACTTC. It translates to CASSSGTSGYEQYF.

The chain links TRBV21-1 to TRBJ2-1; TRBD2 is taken as the D call from the table, unchecked against the DNA. TRBV21-1 constitutes a pseudogene. The CDR3 is 23 amino acids. The CDR3 sequence is CASSKPSAQVYKLFPEEYNEQFF. In nucleotides, the CDR3 is TGTGCCAGCAGCAAGCCTAGCGCGCAAGTCTATAAACTATTCCCAGAGGAGTACAATGAGCAGTTCTTC.

V is TRBV19 and J is TRBJ1-1; D gene ambiguous. The germline V gene encodes CDR1 LNHDA and CDR2 SQIVND (reference sequence). V was cut by 7 bases and J by 4 bases, with 13 bases left in between. There are 13 residues in the CDR3. The CDR3, as DNA: TGTGCCAGTACCAAGAGAGGGATCACTGAAGCTTTCTTT. It encodes CASTKRGITEAFF.

The V call is TRBV2, the J call TRBJ1-3, with D possibly TRBD1 on 5 matching bases. The germline CDR1 and CDR2 sequences are SNHLY and FYNNEI. V lost 5 bases to trimming and J lost 0 bases, with 11 bases between them. This CDR3 is built from 15 residues. CDR3 coding DNA: TGTGCCAGCAGTCCGGGACCGTCCTCTGGAAACACCATATATTTT. It specifies CASSPGPSSGNTIYF.

The chain couples TRBV12-3 or TRBV12-4 to TRBJ1-2; no reliable D call. V lost 2 bases to trimming and J lost 6 bases, with 7 bases between them. This CDR3 is 12 amino acids long. CDR3 protein: CASSLNRDGYTF. As DNA, the CDR3 is TGTGCCAGCAGTTTAAACCGGGATGGCTACACCTTC.

CDR3 loop: CASSQDWGLAGPDTQYF. The CDR3 DNA sequence: TGCGCCAGCAGCCAAGATTGGGGACTAGCGGGACCAGATACGCAGTATTTT. V is TRBV4-1 and J is TRBJ2-3, with 13 bases matching TRBD2. Germline V gene lookup returns CDR1 MGHRA and CDR2 YSYEKL. Germline trimming cut 0 bases from V and 4 bases from J; bases unmatched to any gene: 4. CDR3 size: 17 residues.

The chain carries TRBV6-5 and TRBJ2-1; D gene unclear. Germline lookup yields CDR1 MNHEY and CDR2 SVGAGI. This CDR3 comprises 12 residues. The V gene lost 5 bases and the J gene lost 8 bases, with 10 bases spanning the gap. The CDR3 loop reads CASSPNWDEQFF. The CDR3 region has the DNA TGTGCCAGCAGTCCCAATTGGGATGAGCAGTTCTTC.

The chain links TRBV29-1 to TRBJ1-2; no definite D call. The CDR3 loop spans 15 amino acids. Germline V gene data show CDR1 as SQVTM and CDR2 as ANQGSEA. V gave up 2 bases and J gave up 4 bases, with 17 bases separating them. CDR3 DNA sequence: TGCAGCGTTGAACCGAACGAGCGGATTACCTATGGCTACACCTTC. Amino acid sequence: CSVEPNERITYGYTF.

V is TRBV20-1 and J is TRBJ2-1; D is perhaps TRBD1 (6 bases). The CDR3 is made up of 10 amino acids. Germline values: CDR1 DFQATT, CDR2 SNEGSKA (reference sequence). V dropped 6 bases and J dropped 8 bases, with 8 bases sitting between them. CDR3 coding DNA: TGCAGTGCAGGACAGCATGAGCAGTTCTTC. It translates to CSAGQHEQFF.

This chain joins TRBV6-5 and TRBJ1-5, with TRBD1 as a possible D gene (6 bases). The V end was cut by 4 bases, the J end by 0 bases, with 10 bases between. This CDR3 region has 15 residues. CDR1 and CDR2 (germline): MNHEY, SVGAGI. The CDR3 region is CASSSYRDSNQPQHF. In DNA form, the CDR3 reads TGTGCCAGCAGTTCCTACAGGGATAGCAATCAGCCCCAGCATTTT.

This clone appeared a single time. The same CDR3 is also encoded by other DNA sequences in this sample. The chain combines TRBV20-1 with TRBJ2-1; D unresolved. The CDR3 totals 10 residues. From germline, CDR1 is DFQATT and CDR2 SNEGSKA (reference sequence). V shed 3 bases and J shed 7 bases, with 4 bases lying between them. The CDR3 bases are TGCAGTGCTAGGGATAATGAGCAGTTCTTC. Its translation: CSARDNEQFF.

The V call is TRBV29-1, the J call TRBJ1-5; D not resolved. Germline CDR1 and CDR2: SQVTM and ANQGSEA. The CDR3 length is 14 residues. Trimming stripped 5 bases from V and 0 bases from J, with 11 bases between. CDR3 amino acids: CSVKTANSNQPQHF. The DNA for the CDR3 is TGCAGCGTTAAGACGGCTAATAGCAATCAGCCCCAGCATTTT.

This clone was counted a few times. This rearrangement joins TRBV9 to TRBJ1-1, with D tentatively TRBD1 (6 bases). The CDR3 runs 14 residues. Trimming cost V 5 bases and J 2 bases, with 13 bases left between them. Germline CDR1 is SGDLS and CDR2 is YYNGEE. CDR3 residues: CASRSGTSNTEAFF. In nucleotides, the CDR3 is TGTGCCAGCAGATCCGGGACAAGTAACACTGAAGCTTTCTTT. Full variable domain (missing parts from reference TRBV9 and TRBJ1-1): DSGVTQTPKHLITATGQRVTLRCSPRSGDLSVYWYQQSLDQGLQFLIQYYNGEERAKGNILERFSAQQFPDLHSELNLSSLELGDSALYFCASRSGTSNTEAFFGQGTRLTVV.

This chain links TRBV30 with TRBJ2-1; the D is unclear. Germline-derived CDR1 and CDR2 are GTSNPN and SVGIG (reference sequence). Trimming shortened V by 5 bases and J by 8 bases, and 10 bases separated the two germline ends. This CDR3 spans 11 amino acids. CDR3 in DNA: TGTGCCTGGCGTTTAGTCGATGAGCAGTTCTTC. Translated: CAWRLVDEQFF.

The chain joins TRBV4-1 to TRBJ2-1; TRBD2 might be the D (5 bases). Germline V gives CDR1 MGHRA, CDR2 YSYEKL. Between the trimmed V and J ends, which lost 5 bases and 3 bases, there was a span of 8 bases. The CDR3 contains 13 residues. The CDR3 region has the DNA TGCGCCAGCAGCGGGAGTGGCTACAATGAGCAGTTCTTC. This gives the protein CASSGSGYNEQFF.